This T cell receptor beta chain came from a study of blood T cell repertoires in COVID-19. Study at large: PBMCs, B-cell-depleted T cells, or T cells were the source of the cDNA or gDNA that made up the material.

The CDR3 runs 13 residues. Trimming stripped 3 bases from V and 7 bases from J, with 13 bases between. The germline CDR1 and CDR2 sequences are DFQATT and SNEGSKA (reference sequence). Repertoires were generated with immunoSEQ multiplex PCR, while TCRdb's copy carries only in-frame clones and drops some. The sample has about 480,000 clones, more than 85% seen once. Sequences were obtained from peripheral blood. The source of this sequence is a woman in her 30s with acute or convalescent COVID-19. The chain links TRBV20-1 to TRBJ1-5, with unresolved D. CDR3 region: CSASEGGPQPQHF. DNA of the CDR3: TGCAGTGCTAGTGAGGGAGGTCCCCAGCCCCAGCATTTT.